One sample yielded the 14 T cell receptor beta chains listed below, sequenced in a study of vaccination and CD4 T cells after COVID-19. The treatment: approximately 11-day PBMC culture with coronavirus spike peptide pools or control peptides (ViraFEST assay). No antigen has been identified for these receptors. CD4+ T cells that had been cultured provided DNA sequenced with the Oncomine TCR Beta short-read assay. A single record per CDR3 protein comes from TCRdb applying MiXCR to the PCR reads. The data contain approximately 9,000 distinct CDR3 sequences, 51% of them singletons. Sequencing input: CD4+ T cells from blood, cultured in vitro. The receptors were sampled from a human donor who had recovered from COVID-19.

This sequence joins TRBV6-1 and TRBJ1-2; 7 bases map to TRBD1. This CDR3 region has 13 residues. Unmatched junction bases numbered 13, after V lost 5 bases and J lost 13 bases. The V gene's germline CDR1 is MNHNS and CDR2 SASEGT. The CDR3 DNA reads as TGTGCCAGCAGTAACCGGGACAGACCAACCTGCACCTTC. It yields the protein CASSNRDRPTCTF.

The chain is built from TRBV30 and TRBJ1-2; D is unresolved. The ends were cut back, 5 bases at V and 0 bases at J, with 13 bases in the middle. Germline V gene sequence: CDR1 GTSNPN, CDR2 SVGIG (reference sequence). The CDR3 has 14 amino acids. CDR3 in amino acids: CAWEPHGTNYGYTF. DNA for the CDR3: TGTGCCTGGGAACCACATGGGACTAACTATGGCTACACCTTC. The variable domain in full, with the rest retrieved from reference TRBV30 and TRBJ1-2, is SQTIHQWPATLVQPVGSPLSLECTVEGTSNPNLYWYRQAAGRGLQLLFYSVGIGQISSEVPQNLSASRPQDRQFILSSKKLLLSDSGFYLCAWEPHGTNYGYTFGSGTRLTVV.

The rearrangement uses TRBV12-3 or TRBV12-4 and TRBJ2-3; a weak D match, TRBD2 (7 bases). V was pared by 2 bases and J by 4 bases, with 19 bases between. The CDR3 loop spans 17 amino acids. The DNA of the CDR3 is TGTGCCAGCAGTTTAAGGAGGGGGGGCCGTCGGGCAGATACGCAGTATTTT. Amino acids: CASSLRRGGRRADTQYF.

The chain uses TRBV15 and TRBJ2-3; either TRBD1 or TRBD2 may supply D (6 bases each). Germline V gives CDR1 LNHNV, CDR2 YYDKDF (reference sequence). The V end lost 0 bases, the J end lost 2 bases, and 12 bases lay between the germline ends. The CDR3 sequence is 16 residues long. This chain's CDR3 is CATSREGGTHTDTQYF. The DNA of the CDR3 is TGTGCCACCAGCAGAGAGGGCGGGACACACACAGATACGCAGTATTTT. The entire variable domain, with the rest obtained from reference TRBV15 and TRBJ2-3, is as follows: DAMVIQNPRYQVTQFGKPVTLSCSQTLNHNVMYWYQQKSSQAPKLLFHYYDKDFNNEADTPDNFQSRRPNTSFCFLDIRSPGLGDTAMYLCATSREGGTHTDTQYFGPGTRLTVL.

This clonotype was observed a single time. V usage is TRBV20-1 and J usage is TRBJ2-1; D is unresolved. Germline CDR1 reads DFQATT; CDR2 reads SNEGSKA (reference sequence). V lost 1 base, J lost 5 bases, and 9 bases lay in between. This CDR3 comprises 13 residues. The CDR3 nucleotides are TGCAGTGCTAGAGCGATCCGCCACAATGAGCAGTTCTTC. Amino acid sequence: CSARAIRHNEQFF.

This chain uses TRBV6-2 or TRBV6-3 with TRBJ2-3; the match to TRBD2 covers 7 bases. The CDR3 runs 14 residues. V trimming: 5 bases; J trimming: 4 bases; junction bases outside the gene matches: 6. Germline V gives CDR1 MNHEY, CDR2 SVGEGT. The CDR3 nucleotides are TGTGCCAGCAGTCCTCCGGGACTACCAGATACGCAGTATTTT. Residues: CASSPPGLPDTQYF.

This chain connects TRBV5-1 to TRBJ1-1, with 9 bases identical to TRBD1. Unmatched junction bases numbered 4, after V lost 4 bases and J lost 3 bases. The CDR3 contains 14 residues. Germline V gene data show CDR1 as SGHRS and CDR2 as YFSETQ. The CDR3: CASSQQGAYTEAFF. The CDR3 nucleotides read TGCGCCAGCAGCCAACAGGGGGCGTACACTGAAGCTTTCTTT.

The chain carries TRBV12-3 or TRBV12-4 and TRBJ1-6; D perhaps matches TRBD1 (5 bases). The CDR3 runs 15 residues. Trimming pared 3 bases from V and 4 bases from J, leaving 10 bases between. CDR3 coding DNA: TGTGCCAGCAGTTTGGCCAGGGCATATAATTCACCCCTCCACTTT. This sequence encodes CASSLARAYNSPLHF.

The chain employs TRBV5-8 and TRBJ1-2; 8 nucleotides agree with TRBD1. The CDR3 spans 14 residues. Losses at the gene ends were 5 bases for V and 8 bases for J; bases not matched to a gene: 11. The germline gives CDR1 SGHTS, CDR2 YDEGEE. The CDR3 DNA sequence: TGTGCCAGCAGAACTGTCCCGGGACAGGCAGGCTACACCTTC. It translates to CASRTVPGQAGYTF.

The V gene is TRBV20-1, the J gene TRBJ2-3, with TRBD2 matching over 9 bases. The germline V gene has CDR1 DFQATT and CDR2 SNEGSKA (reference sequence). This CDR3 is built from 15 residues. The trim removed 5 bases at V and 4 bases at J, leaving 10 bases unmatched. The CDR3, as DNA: TGCAGTGCTGCTATTGCGGGAGGGATGTCAGATACGCAGTATTTT. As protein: CSAAIAGGMSDTQYF.

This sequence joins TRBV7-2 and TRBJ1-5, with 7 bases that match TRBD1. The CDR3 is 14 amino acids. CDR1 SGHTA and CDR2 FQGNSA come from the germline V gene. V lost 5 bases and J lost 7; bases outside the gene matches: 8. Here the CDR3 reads CASSLRQGGQPQHF. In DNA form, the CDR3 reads TGTGCCAGCAGCCTTCGACAGGGAGGGCAGCCCCAGCATTTT.

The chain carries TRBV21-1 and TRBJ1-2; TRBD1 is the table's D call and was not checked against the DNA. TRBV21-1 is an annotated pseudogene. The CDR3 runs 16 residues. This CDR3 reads CASSKARGQRNYGYTF. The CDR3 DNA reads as TGTGCCAGCAGCAAAGCCCGAGGACAGAGGAACTATGGCTACACCTTC.

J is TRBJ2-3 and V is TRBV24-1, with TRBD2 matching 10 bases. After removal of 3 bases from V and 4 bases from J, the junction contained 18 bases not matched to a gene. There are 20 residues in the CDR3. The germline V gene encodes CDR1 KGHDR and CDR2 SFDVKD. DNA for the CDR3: TGTGCCACCAGTGATCCACCTCCCGGGACTAGCGAGAGGAAGGCAGATACGCAGTATTTT. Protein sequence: CATSDPPPGTSERKADTQYF.

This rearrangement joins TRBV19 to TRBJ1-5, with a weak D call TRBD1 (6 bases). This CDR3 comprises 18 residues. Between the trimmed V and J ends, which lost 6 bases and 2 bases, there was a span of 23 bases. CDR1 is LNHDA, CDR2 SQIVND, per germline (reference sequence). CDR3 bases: TGTGCCAGTAGCCCTAGCACAGGGCTCTGGGCGGGCAATCAGCCCCAGCATTTT. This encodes CASSPSTGLWAGNQPQHF.